Listed here is a single TCR beta chain. No antigen is known for it. The method was immunoSEQ multiplex PCR; TCRdb's version includes in-frame clones alone and lacks a portion of them. This sample yields roughly 2.2 million clones, of which about nine tenths are seen a single time; 0.37% belongs to the top ten. This CDR3 has 17 residues. Germline assignment: CDR1 ENHRY and CDR2 SYGVKD. Deletions cut 4 bases from V and 8 bases from J, with 23 bases between. The sample belongs to a study of shared clonotypes between healthy human individuals. Findings and limits, study-wide: The rarefaction results pointed to incomplete sorted-subset sequencing despite large depth. Naive subsets usually exceeded memory subsets in estimated richness.

What was sequenced was naive CD4+ T cells from PBMCs. Subset indicated: CD45RA+ positively selected. The clonotype originates from a man aged 18-30 years in good health. Some clones in this sample may be carry-over from other donors' samples. The V and J genes are TRBV10-3 and TRBJ1-4; no clear D. The CDR3 coding sequence is TGTGCCATCAGTGCCCCGCCTCGAGGAGGTAGTATGGAAAAACTGTTTTTT. It is translated as CAISAPPRGGSMEKLFF.